This TCR beta chain was retrieved from a study of T cell responses to AZD1222 COVID-19 vaccine. Study-wide context: Second doses at about 4 or about 12 weeks were pooled. The study's findings and limits: Reportedly, nearly half the spike-specific TCRs target unmutated variant regions.

The CDR3 is 16 amino acids. With V trimmed by 6 bases and J by 4 bases, 12 bases remained unmatched. Clones were read by immunoSEQ multiplex PCR, and TCRdb kept only the in-frame ones, dropping some. Of about 140,000 clones listed, about 92% are singletons. In the case of this clone: Its antigen is undetermined.

Sequencing used peripheral blood, obtained on day 0 of AZD1222 vaccination. This TCR derives from an adult in good health. The chain has TRBV6-7 and TRBJ2-3, with TRBD1 matching 8 bases. TRBV6-7 is classed as an ORF, of uncertain function. In nucleotides, the CDR3 is TGTGCCAGCAGCCCCCAGGGGGCGGTGATGCCAGATACGCAGTATTTT. Translation: CASSPQGAVMPDTQYF.